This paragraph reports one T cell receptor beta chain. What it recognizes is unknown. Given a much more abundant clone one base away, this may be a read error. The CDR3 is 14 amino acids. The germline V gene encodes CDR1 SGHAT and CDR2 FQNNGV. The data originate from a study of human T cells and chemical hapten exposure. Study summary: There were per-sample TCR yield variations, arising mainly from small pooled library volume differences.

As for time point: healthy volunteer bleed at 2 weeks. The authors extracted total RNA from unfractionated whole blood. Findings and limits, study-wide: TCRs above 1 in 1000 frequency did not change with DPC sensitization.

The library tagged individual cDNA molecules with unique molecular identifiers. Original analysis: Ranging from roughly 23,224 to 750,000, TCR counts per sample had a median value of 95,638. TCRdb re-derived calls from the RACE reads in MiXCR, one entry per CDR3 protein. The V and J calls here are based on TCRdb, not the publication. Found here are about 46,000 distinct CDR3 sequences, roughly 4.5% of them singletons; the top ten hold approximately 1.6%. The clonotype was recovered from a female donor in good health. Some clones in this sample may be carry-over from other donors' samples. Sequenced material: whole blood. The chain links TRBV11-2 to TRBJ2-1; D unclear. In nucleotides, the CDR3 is TGTGCCAGCGGCTTAGCTCCCCCCCCCAATGAGCAGTTCTTC. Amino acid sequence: CASGLAPPPNEQFF.